Presented here are 5 T cell receptor beta chains from one specimen sequenced in a study of human T cells and chemical hapten exposure. TCRdb re-called the RACE reads through MiXCR, storing one row per CDR3 protein. The sample consists of over 75,000 distinct CDR3 sequences, about a tenth of them appearing once. Regarding time point: patch test 3, about 24 weeks after DPC sensitization. Stated treatment: therapeutic diphenylcyclopropenone sensitization with weekly scalp DPC. The sample in question was whole blood, obtained in connection with sensitization to the hapten diphenylcyclopropenone (DPC). The receptors come from a woman aged 25 to 39 with alopecia areata. Some clones in this sample may be carry-over from other donors' samples.

This clonotype has a handful of counts. V is TRBV19 and J is TRBJ2-3; D is possibly TRBD2 (6 bases). The CDR3 length is 15 residues. V was cut by 1 base and J by 1 base, with 9 bases left in between. Germline V gene sequence: CDR1 LNHDA, CDR2 SQIVND (reference sequence). The CDR3 reads CASSIATGGTDTQYF. Written as DNA, the CDR3 is TGTGCCAGTAGTATAGCGACGGGAGGCACAGATACGCAGTATTTT.

This clonotype has only a few counts. The chain has TRBV11-2 and TRBJ2-3; 7 bases align to TRBD2. The CDR3 has 15 residues. The trim removed 3 bases at V and 2 bases at J, leaving 5 bases unmatched. The V gene's germline CDR1 is SGHAT and CDR2 FQNNGV. This CDR3 reads CASSFRTRITDTQYF. CDR3 nucleotide sequence: TGTGCCAGCAGCTTCCGGACTAGAATCACAGATACGCAGTATTTT.

J is TRBJ2-3 and V is TRBV6-2 or TRBV6-3; 7 bases line up with TRBD1. Germline V gives CDR1 MNHEY, CDR2 SVGEGT. The junction had 6 bases not matched to a gene; V was cut back by 6 bases and J by 0 bases. The CDR3 is 15 amino acids. Here the CDR3 reads CASSSGQLSTDTQYF. The CDR3 nucleotides read TGTGCCAGCAGCTCGGGACAGCTTAGCACAGATACGCAGTATTTT.

This clonotype was recorded at least ten times. This chain joins TRBV12-3 or TRBV12-4 and TRBJ1-4, with 8 bases that match TRBD1. V lost 3 bases, J lost 7 bases, and 7 bases stayed unmatched. The CDR3 is 15 residues long. CDR3 region: CASSFLTGEGEKLFF. The CDR3 DNA reads as TGTGCCAGCAGTTTTTTGACAGGGGAGGGTGAAAAACTGTTTTTT.

This clonotype was observed at least ten times. This rearrangement joins TRBV6-2 or TRBV6-3 to TRBJ1-5, with D possibly matching TRBD1 (6 bases). Trimming took 5 bases from V and 4 from J, leaving 9 bases between them. In germline, CDR1 is MNHEY, CDR2 SVGEGT. There are 13 residues in the CDR3. CDR3 sequence: CASSTQGNQPQHF. The CDR3 coding sequence is TGTGCCAGCAGTACACAGGGAAATCAGCCCCAGCATTTT.